This T cell receptor (beta chain) was documented in a study of CD8+CD57+ T cells in acquired aplastic anemia listed by TCRdb under 2018. Broadly, across the study: On average, sorted CD4+ and CD8+ cells yielded around 3.4 ug of extracted DNA, with a range of about 0.19 to 30 ug. CD8+CD57+ expansion was defined as a frequency above the mean frequency observed in healthy subjects. What the research found in general, with its limitations: Patients and healthy controls showed no significant difference in CD8+ Simpson's diversity (P=0.060). Nearly 30 CD8+ CDR3 sequences were found in both patients and controls but appeared to be highly expressed in patients and within the immunodominant clones of the patients.

Profiling of TCR beta VDJ combinations and CDR3 sequences used genomic DNA as the template. An Illumina HiSeq 2000 was used for TCR repertoire sequencing. Concerning the study's data processing: TRBV/TRBJ rearrangement plots, CDR3 size and DJ length profiles, and Simpson's diversity index were used to evaluate the repertoires. The most abundant DNA sequence in the deep sequencing data was defined as the immunodominant clone. CDR3 amino acid sequences were checked for sharing across subjects and were also compared against the VDJdb database and published repertoires. In-frame beta chains were kept once TCRdb had trimmed the public reads at Q25 with fastp and called clones with MiXCR. Each CDR3 protein appears once, grouped with its most common genes and DNA. The V and J calls come from TCRdb's annotation, not from the publication. The sample yields a few hundred thousand distinct CDR3 sequences; around three fifths were counted once. Clones ranked in the top ten supply 1.3% of the sample.

This clonotype has at least ten counts. It has no known antigen specificity. No per-base quality is available; no much larger clone lies one base away. The patients picked for sequencing were ones in whom flow cytometry had shown an expansion of CD8+CD57+ cells. Every patient had severe acquired aplastic anemia, diagnosed using the International Study of Aplastic Anemia and Agranulocytosis and Camitta criteria. No patient had received any therapy when blood was sampled. TCR repertoires of sorted CD4+ and CD8+ blood T cells from severe aplastic anemia patients and healthy subjects were deep-sequenced in the study. Patients were enrolled under clinicaltrials.gov protocols 00001620, 01623167, 00001397, 00071045, 00081523 and 00961064 in the USA. Ficoll-Paque density gradient centrifugation was used to isolate peripheral blood mononuclear cells. CD4+ and CD8+ T cells were sorted by FACS or magnetic beads before DNA extraction.

Cut back by 0 bases and 7 bases, the V and J ends lie 11 bases apart. The CDR3 spans 13 residues, from the cysteine through the phenylalanine. The entry retains the CDR3 DNA only, 39 bases that are in frame from base 1. CDR1 and CDR2, per the germline V gene, are SGHRS and YFSETQ. Sequenced sample: sorted CD4+, CD8+, or CD8+CD57+ T cells (not recorded which) from PBMCs. The V and J segments used are TRBV5-1 and TRBJ2-7; no confident D gene assignment can be made. The receptor was derived from a human donor with aplastic anemia. Here the CDR3 is given as CASSLGSAWEQYF. The DNA sequence reads TGCGCCAGCAGCTTGGGGTCCGCGTGGGAGCAGTACTTC.